These T cell receptor beta chains were read from a single sample in a study of metastatic and nonmetastatic thyroid tumors. TCRdb re-called the PCR reads through MiXCR. The sample has 20,000 to 25,000 clones; roughly 22% are singletons. The source material was blood. The receptors stem from a female donor with papillary thyroid cancer or a benign thyroid nodule (not recorded which). Some clones in this sample may be carry-over from other donors' samples. CDR3s include the opening cysteine and the closing phenylalanine or tryptophan. Rows may omit the clone size; those that give it use once, few, many or a size class.

TRBJ2-7	TRBV28	medium-sized	14	CASRGQGGSYEQYF
TRBJ2-2	TRBV20-1	NA	13	CSARYSNTGELFF
TRBJ2-1	TRBV28	many	17	CASSFMASGGFYNEQFF
TRBJ2-7	TRBV7-9	NA	15	CASSLTSGFEYEQYF
TRBJ1-2	TRBV4-1	many	14	CASSQPDSVYGYTF
TRBJ1-2	TRBV7-9	NA	13	CASSEERAYGYTF
TRBJ1-1	TRBV5-1	many	13	CASSPRSYTEAFF
TRBJ2-1	TRBV5-1	many	13	CASSAQGSNEQFF
TRBJ2-3	TRBV7-8	few	12	CASTQGRDTQYF
TRBJ2-7	TRBV25-1	many	16	CASRHGIPAGSYEQYF
TRBJ1-1	TRBV28	NA	14	CASSLSSTGGRAFF
TRBJ2-3	TRBV6-1	many	14	CASRTSLGTDTQYF
TRBJ2-7	TRBV7-2	many	15	CASSLKSSGSYEQYF
TRBJ2-7	TRBV28	few	15	CASSQPGQGRGEQYF
TRBJ1-6	TRBV12-3/TRBV12-4	NA	14	CASSFGQGSSPLHF
TRBJ2-3	TRBV19	many	14	CASNPLGWGDTQYF
TRBJ1-5	TRBV12-3/TRBV12-4	many	14	CASSFTGGGQPQHF
TRBJ2-7	TRBV28	medium-sized	15	CASPGPGQGGDEQYF
TRBJ1-1	TRBV28	few	11	CASREYTEAFF
TRBJ1-5	TRBV24-1	many	14	CATSERQGDQPQHF
TRBJ2-7	TRBV6-2/TRBV6-3	NA	15	CASSAGGTAIYEQYF
TRBJ1-4	TRBV20-1	many	15	CSAKKPGPRNEKLFF
TRBJ1-2	TRBV30	medium-sized	11	CAWTGDYGYTF
TRBJ2-7	TRBV5-1	NA	13	CASNLGTGTEQYF
TRBJ2-7	TRBV6-1	medium-sized	15	CASTEPGTSDYEQYF
TRBJ1-2	TRBV20-1	many	16	CSARDRSGTARYGYTF
TRBJ1-2	TRBV6-9	NA	13	CASSYSDIKGYTF
TRBJ1-2	TRBV5-1	many	13	CASSKTGVLSYTF
TRBJ1-5	TRBV6-2/TRBV6-3	many	15	CASSLAGDSNQPQHF
TRBJ2-7	TRBV20-1	many	13	CSARYGASYEQYF
TRBJ2-2	TRBV11-1	many	14	CASRRDSNTGELFF
TRBJ2-3	TRBV5-1	many	14	CASSLVRPADTQYF
TRBJ1-3	TRBV5-1	many	15	CASSQGQYSGNTIYF
TRBJ2-7	TRBV6-1	NA	17	CASSKRTSGEHSYEQYF
TRBJ2-1	TRBV27	many	15	CASRSGASSYNEQFF
TRBJ2-5	TRBV6-2/TRBV6-3	many	18	CASSQGAMVSTRWETQYF
TRBJ2-3	TRBV20-1	many	13	CSAREGSTDTQYF
TRBJ1-3	TRBV28	medium-sized	11	CASSFSNTIYF
TRBJ1-1	TRBV5-1	NA	15	CASIPEVGGGTEAFF
TRBJ2-1	TRBV28	many	11	CASTIYNEQFF
TRBJ2-1	TRBV28	many	15	CASSLGGRARNEQFF
TRBJ2-1	TRBV29-1	few	15	CSVGGTSLSQDEQFF
TRBJ1-6	TRBV4-1	many	18	CASSPGTPFRSYNSPLHF
TRBJ2-7	TRBV6-1	medium-sized	13	CASSDHSLDEQYF
TRBJ1-1	TRBV2	many	11	CASPSGVRAFF
TRBJ2-3	TRBV20-1	NA	14	CSVPNRGGAYTQYF
TRBJ2-2	TRBV7-9	NA	14	CASTRTPNTGELFF